The 30 T cell receptor beta chains in this list originate from one sample, sequenced in a study of technical replicates of blood from a handful of donors. Sequencing was performed with immunoSEQ multiplex PCR; in TCRdb, only in-frame clones are kept and a portion is missing. Of tens of thousands of clones listed, around 93% are singletons. Material for sequencing was T cells isolated from PBMCs. All receptors derive from a human donor in good health.

The rearrangement joins TRBV7-9 to TRBJ2-1; 14 nucleotides agree with TRBD2. Germline lookup yields CDR1 SEHNR and CDR2 FQNEAQ (reference sequence). V lost 4 bases and J lost 11; bases outside the gene matches: 4. The CDR3 loop spans 14 amino acids. CDR3 DNA: TGTGCCAGCAGCTCGGGACTAGCGGGGGATCAGCAGTTCTTC. Translating gives CASSSGLAGDQQFF.

The gene calls are TRBV27 and TRBJ2-5, with 11 nucleotides matching TRBD2. Germline V gene data show CDR1 as MNHEY and CDR2 as SMNVEV (reference sequence). The CDR3 has 14 residues. The junction had 0 bases not matched to a gene; V was cut back by 2 bases and J by 4 bases. In DNA, the CDR3 is TGTGCCAGCAGTTTAGGACTAGCGGGAGAGACCCAGTACTTC. Amino acids: CASSLGLAGETQYF.

J is TRBJ2-1 and V is TRBV6-1, with 14 bases matching TRBD2. J gave up 7 bases and V 4 bases, and 6 bases lay outside the gene matches. The CDR3 sequence is 16 residues long. Germline values: CDR1 MNHNS, CDR2 SASEGT. In DNA, the CDR3 is TGTGCCAGCAGTGGACTAGCGGGAGGGGGGTGGAATGAGCAGTTCTTC. Encoded protein: CASSGLAGGGWNEQFF.

The chain is built from TRBV6-1 and TRBJ2-3; D might be TRBD2 (7 bases). V was shortened by 3 bases and J by 11 bases, with 24 bases between the two germline ends. The germline V gene encodes CDR1 MNHNS and CDR2 SASEGT. The CDR3 contains 16 residues. The CDR3 is CASSDMGGTGDNRQYF. CDR3 nucleotide sequence: TGTGCCAGCAGTGACATGGGGGGGACTGGGGACAATAGGCAGTATTTT.

The chain has TRBV6-5 and TRBJ1-4; the D gene is possibly TRBD1 (6 bases). Germline values: CDR1 MNHEY, CDR2 SVGAGI. V lost 5 bases to trimming and J lost 3 bases, with 10 bases between them. This CDR3 region has 14 residues. CDR3 loop: CASSPGHANEKLFF. Written as DNA, the CDR3 is TGTGCCAGCAGTCCGGGACATGCTAATGAAAAACTGTTTTTT.

The V gene is TRBV11-2, the J gene TRBJ1-1; 7 nucleotides line up with TRBD1. In germline, CDR1 is SGHAT, CDR2 FQNNGV. V lost 2 bases, J lost 3 bases, and 3 bases stayed unmatched. The CDR3 is 14 amino acids. The CDR3 here is CASSLTGDHTEAFF. The DNA of the CDR3 is TGTGCCAGCAGCTTAACAGGGGACCACACTGAAGCTTTCTTT.

The chain combines TRBV29-1 with TRBJ1-2; D is unresolved. CDR1 is SQVTM and CDR2 is ANQGSEA in the germline V gene. This CDR3 is 13 amino acids long. V was trimmed by 2 bases and J by 6 bases, leaving 13 bases between them. The DNA of the CDR3 is TGCAGCGTTGAAACTCCCGGGGAGGATGGCTACACCTTC. Its protein is CSVETPGEDGYTF.

The V and J genes are TRBV27 and TRBJ1-1; the D gene is possibly TRBD1 (5 bases). From germline, CDR1 is MNHEY and CDR2 SMNVEV (reference sequence). V was shortened by 1 base and J by 3 bases, with 12 bases between the two germline ends. This CDR3 region has 15 residues. CDR3 region: CASSLYDSRDTEAFF. The CDR3 DNA sequence: TGTGCCAGCAGTTTATACGACAGCCGAGACACTGAAGCTTTCTTT.

This rearrangement joins TRBV6-5 to TRBJ1-1; possibly TRBD1 for D (6 bases). V was cut by 2 bases and J by 5 bases, with 12 bases left in between. Germline V CDR1 and CDR2: MNHEY, SVGAGI. The CDR3 runs 14 residues. The CDR3 sequence: CASSYQGWGTEAFF. CDR3 nucleotides: TGTGCCAGCAGTTACCAGGGGTGGGGGACTGAAGCTTTCTTT.

J is TRBJ1-5 and V is TRBV11-3; D may be TRBD1 (5 bases). The V end lost 4 bases, the J end lost 7 bases, and 11 bases lay between the germline ends. The CDR3 is 13 amino acids. Germline CDR1 reads SGHNT; CDR2 reads YENEEA. In DNA, the CDR3 is TGTGCCAGCAGCTCGACAGCGGGGCAGCCCCAGCATTTT. It yields the protein CASSSTAGQPQHF. The variable domain in full, with the rest retrieved from reference TRBV11-3 and TRBJ1-5, is EAGVVQSPRYKIIEKKQPVAFWCNPISGHNTLYWYLQNLGQGPELLIRYENEEAVDDSQLPKDRFSAERLKGVDSTLKIQPAELGDSAVYLCASSSTAGQPQHFGDGTRLSIL.

This sequence joins TRBV28 and TRBJ1-1, with a possible D match to TRBD1 (6 bases). Trimming removed 6 bases from V and 0 bases from J, with 11 bases in between. The germline CDR1 and CDR2 sequences are MDHEN and SYDVKM. CDR3 length: 14 residues. As DNA, the CDR3 is TGTGCCAGCAGACGAGGGGACATGAACACTGAAGCTTTCTTT. Its protein product is CASRRGDMNTEAFF.

The V gene is TRBV7-6, the J gene TRBJ2-2, with TRBD1 matching 11 bases. Germline assignment: CDR1 SGHVS and CDR2 FNYEAQ. V trimming: 0 bases; J trimming: 1 base; junction bases outside the gene matches: 10. The CDR3 totals 20 residues. The CDR3 DNA follows: TGTGCCAGCAGCTTAGCACCGGGACAGGGGGTATCTTTGAACACCGGGGAGCTGTTTTTT. This encodes CASSLAPGQGVSLNTGELFF. Together with reference TRBV7-6 and TRBJ2-2, the CDR3 gives the full variable domain: GAGVSQSPRYKVTKRGQDVALRCDPISGHVSLYWYRQALGQGPEFLTYFNYEAQQDKSGLPNDRFSAERPEGSISTLTIQRTEQRDSAMYRCASSLAPGQGVSLNTGELFFGEGSRLTVL.

The chain carries TRBV11-2 and TRBJ2-1; D is possibly TRBD2 (6 bases). V was shortened by 5 bases and J by 8 bases, with 22 bases between the two germline ends. The CDR3 spans 16 residues. In germline, CDR1 is SGHAT, CDR2 FQNNGV. The CDR3 region has the DNA TGTGCCAGCAGCCAAGGATTGTCGGGAGTTGGGCATGAGCAGTTCTTC. Translating gives CASSQGLSGVGHEQFF.

The J gene is TRBJ1-2, the V gene TRBV19, with D possibly being TRBD1 (5 bases). Trimming removed 3 bases from V and 2 bases from J, with 19 bases in between. The CDR3 covers 17 residues. Germline V gene sequence: CDR1 LNHDA, CDR2 SQIVND (reference sequence). The CDR3 coding sequence is TGTGCCAGTAGTATTGGGATCGATGGGGGGTGGAACTATGGCTACACCTTC. Residues: CASSIGIDGGWNYGYTF.

The chain carries TRBV5-4 and TRBJ1-1, with TRBD1 identical over 8 bases. The germline gives CDR1 SGHNT, CDR2 YYREEE (reference sequence). With 0 bases clipped from V and 3 bases from J, the junction kept 4 bases outside the gene matches. The CDR3 loop spans 15 amino acids. The CDR3 DNA sequence: TGTGCCAGCAGCTTGGCTTGGACAGGGTACACTGAAGCTTTCTTT. Protein: CASSLAWTGYTEAFF. The complete variable domain, with remaining parts taken from reference TRBV5-4 and TRBJ1-1, reads ETGVTQSPTHLIKTRGQQVTLRCSSQSGHNTVSWYQQALGQGPQFIFQYYREEENGRGNFPPRFSGLQFPNYSSELNVNALELDDSALYLCASSLAWTGYTEAFFGQGTRLTVV.

This chain uses TRBV5-1 with TRBJ2-7; D might be TRBD1 (6 bases). CDR3 length: 14 residues. The V gene's germline CDR1 is SGHRS and CDR2 YFSETQ. Deletions cut 4 bases from V and 7 bases from J, with 18 bases between. The CDR3 DNA reads TGCGCCAGCAGCGTAGAGACAGGTATTGCTGAGCAGTACTTC. The encoded protein is CASSVETGIAEQYF. Full variable domain (remainder filled in from reference TRBV5-1 and TRBJ2-7): KAGVTQTPRYLIKTRGQQVTLSCSPISGHRSVSWYQQTPGQGLQFLFEYFSETQRNKGNFPGRFSGRQFSNSRSEMNVSTLELGDSALYLCASSVETGIAEQYFGPGTRLTVT.

The rearrangement joins TRBV14 to TRBJ2-3, with D possibly TRBD2 on 6 matching bases. The CDR3 covers 14 residues. Trimming shortened V by 4 bases and J by 3 bases, and 11 bases separated the two germline ends. Germline CDR1 and CDR2: SGHDN and FVKESK. Here the CDR3 DNA reads TGTGCCAGCAGCCGAGGGACTGGTACAGATACGCAGTATTTT. This encodes CASSRGTGTDTQYF.

This rearrangement joins TRBV6-5 to TRBJ2-1, with 7 bases fitting TRBD2. The V and J ends lost 2 bases and 12 bases, in that order; junction bases with no gene match: 7. The CDR3 extends over 13 amino acids. Germline CDR1 MNHEY, CDR2 SVGAGI. CDR3 coding DNA: TGTGCCAGCAGTTACGACTACTTAGCGGGGCAGTTCTTC. Translating it yields CASSYDYLAGQFF.

This chain links TRBV5-4 with TRBJ2-2; possibly TRBD2 for D (6 bases). The CDR3 extends over 15 amino acids. Germline V gene data show CDR1 as SGHNT and CDR2 as YYREEE (reference sequence). V lost 5 bases and J 0 bases, leaving 11 bases between the germline ends. DNA of the CDR3: TGTGCCAGCAGGGAGGGGCAGACGAACACCGGGGAGCTGTTTTTT. The encoded protein is CASREGQTNTGELFF. Full variable domain (remainder filled in from reference TRBV5-4 and TRBJ2-2): ETGVTQSPTHLIKTRGQQVTLRCSSQSGHNTVSWYQQALGQGPQFIFQYYREEENGRGNFPPRFSGLQFPNYSSELNVNALELDDSALYLCASREGQTNTGELFFGEGSRLTVL.

The V and J genes are TRBV7-2 and TRBJ2-7; 9 bases are shared with TRBD1. Losses at the gene ends were 6 bases for V and 1 base for J; bases not matched to a gene: 10. The length of the CDR3 is 16 residues. Germline-derived CDR1 and CDR2 are SGHTA and FQGNSA. The CDR3 spells CASRLPPGQGSYEQYF. The CDR3, as DNA: TGTGCCAGCAGGCTACCCCCCGGACAGGGGTCCTACGAGCAGTACTTC.

Written as DNA, the CDR3 is TGTGCCAGCTCACCCGCGCGGGACGGCTCCTACGAGCAGTACTTC. Amino acid sequence: CASSPARDGSYEQYF. This chain connects TRBV18 to TRBJ2-7; tentatively, D is TRBD2 (6 bases). The V end was cut by 3 bases, the J end by 0 bases, with 12 bases between. CDR1 and CDR2 from the germline V gene are KGHSH and LQKENI. CDR3 length: 15 residues.

The chain employs TRBV10-3 and TRBJ2-7; D may be TRBD1 (6 bases). The CDR3 extends over 14 amino acids. Germline V gives CDR1 ENHRY, CDR2 SYGVKD. The V end lost 4 bases, the J end lost 2 bases, and 12 bases lay between the germline ends. The CDR3 reads CAISGQVGAYEQYF. Here the CDR3 DNA reads TGTGCCATCAGTGGACAGGTGGGGGCCTACGAGCAGTACTTC.

CDR3 sequence: CASSSVAGSGNTIYF. The CDR3 coding sequence is TGTGCCAGCAGCTCGGTGGCGGGCTCTGGAAACACCATATATTTT. This chain connects TRBV5-8 to TRBJ1-3; D call uncertain. V gave up 3 bases and J gave up 0 bases, with 10 bases separating them. Germline V gene lookup returns CDR1 SGHTS and CDR2 YDEGEE. The CDR3 spans 15 residues.

The chain carries TRBV15 and TRBJ2-1, with TRBD2 matching over 11 bases. The length of the CDR3 is 18 residues. The germline V gene has CDR1 LNHNV and CDR2 YYDKDF (reference sequence). The V and J ends lost 0 bases and 4 bases, in that order; junction bases with no gene match: 8. The CDR3 region is CATSRERYSGRGYNEQFF. CDR3 DNA: TGTGCCACCAGCAGAGAACGCTATAGCGGGAGGGGGTACAATGAGCAGTTCTTC.

Here the CDR3 reads CASSLEPGQGGGHRQETQYF. CDR3 nucleotide sequence: TGTGCCAGCAGCTTAGAGCCGGGACAGGGTGGCGGTCACCGACAAGAGACCCAGTACTTC. The chain links TRBV11-3 to TRBJ2-5, with TRBD1 matching 9 bases. The CDR3 totals 20 residues. V lost 0 bases and J lost 2; bases outside the gene matches: 16. Germline values: CDR1 SGHNT, CDR2 YENEEA.

On this clone itself: Additional DNA sequences in this sample encode the identical CDR3. The chain combines TRBV6-5 with TRBJ2-3, with 7 bases aligning to TRBD1. Germline V CDR1 and CDR2: MNHEY, SVGAGI. Trimming cost V 2 bases and J 1 base; bases outside gene matches: 0. The CDR3 consists of 14 residues. CDR3 DNA: TGTGCCAGCAGTTACGGACAGGGCACAGATACGCAGTATTTT. Protein product: CASSYGQGTDTQYF.

This chain's CDR3 is CASSLDRAGQPQHF. The CDR3 DNA sequence: TGTGCCAGCAGCTTGGACAGGGCTGGGCAGCCCCAGCATTTT. The chain links TRBV5-4 to TRBJ1-5; D may be TRBD1 (6 bases). The CDR3 has 14 residues. Trimming pared 0 bases from V and 7 bases from J, leaving 11 bases between. Germline V lookup: CDR1 SGHNT, CDR2 YYREEE (reference sequence).

The chain joins TRBV27 to TRBJ1-5; 7 nucleotides agree with TRBD1. Trimming removed 6 bases from V and 7 bases from J; junction bases left unmatched: 3. Germline CDR1 and CDR2: MNHEY and SMNVEV (reference sequence). The CDR3 contains 12 residues. CDR3: CASSQGGQPQHF. The CDR3 nucleotides read TGTGCCAGCAGCCAAGGGGGCCAGCCCCAGCATTTT.

This clone was recorded once. The CDR3 sequence is CATSSDRGGGGNQPQHF. The CDR3 bases are TGTGCCACCAGCAGTGACAGGGGAGGTGGTGGCAATCAGCCCCAGCATTTT. The J gene is TRBJ1-5, the V gene TRBV15; 8 nucleotides line up with TRBD1. The CDR3 is made up of 17 amino acids. CDR1 and CDR2 from the germline V gene are LNHNV and YYDKDF (reference sequence). V lost 3 bases and J lost 2; bases outside the gene matches: 9.

The gene calls are TRBV2 and TRBJ1-3; the D is unclear. V lost 6 bases and J lost 3, with 9 bases in between. Per germline, CDR1 SNHLY and CDR2 FYNNEI. The CDR3 has 13 amino acids. DNA of the CDR3: TGTGCCAGCAGGGGCGGGGTTGGAAACACCATATATTTT. Protein: CASRGGVGNTIYF.